This T cell receptor (beta chain) derives from a study of blood T cells in healthy people across ages (dated by TCRdb to between 2015 and 2017). In the study overall: In model experiments, template switching captured roughly one uniquely barcoded TCR beta cDNA molecule for every two T cells. Age-related changes in TCR beta repertoire diversity were measured in the study by deep sequencing normalized with unique cDNA molecular identifiers. Four age groups were formed from the donors: young (average approximately 17 years), middle-aged (less than 40), aged (about 62) and long-lived (82). To avoid experimental bias, donors of different ages were randomly spread across the sequencing lanes. Two additional independent replicas of 1 million unique cDNA reads from the same blood draw were analyzed for two donors (one aged 18 to 29 and one aged 80 or older). Overall study outcomes, separate from this receptor: Donor CMV infection status was unknown, potentially confounding age-related changes in expanded clonotypes. Because profiling used bulk unsorted PBMCs, naive and antigen-experienced compartments could not be compared conclusively. Observed TCR beta diversity correlated strongly with the percentage of naive T cells measured by flow cytometry. The long-lived group showed more naive CD4+ T cells, fewer expanded clones and increased TCR diversity than the aged group, suggesting age selection. Estimates of total diversity from one million sequenced T cells were regarded as lower bounds and underestimates. Observed TCR beta diversity per million T cells fell roughly linearly with age, and a significant reduction was already apparent by age roughly 40.

This clonotype was found a few times. Its cognate antigen has yet to be identified. One base away there is no much larger clone; base qualities are not given. Including the terminal cysteine and phenylalanine, the CDR3 comprises 15 residues. Only the CDR3 DNA is retained, 45 bases long and in frame from the first base. Via the germline V gene, CDR1 is SGHTA and CDR2 FQGNSA. Systemically healthy Caucasian individuals from Russia, over 30 in total and aged roughly 6 to 100 years, were included as donors. Around 9.8 milliliters of peripheral blood were collected from each donor into EDTA-treated Vacutainer tubes. Ficoll-Paque density-gradient centrifugation was used to isolate PBMCs, with at least 7 million obtained per sample. Trizol reagent was used to extract total RNA from PBMCs, with at least 6 micrograms per sample. Naive CD45RAhigh/CD27high T cell percentages were measured by flow cytometry on a PBMC aliquot from every donor.

The library was generated by 5' RACE. Instrument on record: Illumina HiSeq 2500. A second PCR of roughly 7 to 11 cycles was performed with a sample-barcoded 5' primer and a J-beta primer mix. Each TCR beta cDNA molecule received a unique molecular identifier from a template-switch 5' adaptor carrying 12 random nucleotides. At least 3 million CDR3-containing paired-end reads were obtained from each sample. First-strand cDNA synthesis was performed from all RNA using the Mint cDNA synthesis kit, with priming by a TRBC-specific oligonucleotide. All cDNA was treated with uracil-DNA glycosylase and then went through a first 18-cycle PCR with the universal primers M1SS and BC2_uni_R. The authors processed their data as follows. Each sample was normalized by randomly selecting 1 million high-quality reads, each carrying a distinct molecular identifier. Reads with shared molecular identifiers were discarded instead of being binned into consensus sequences. MiTCR, with a Q25 quality threshold and the strictest error-elimination algorithm, was used for CDR3 identification, clonotype clustering and error correction. A nonparametric unseen species model with Euler transformation was used to estimate a lower bound on total TCR beta diversity. The raw public reads went through TCRdb reprocessing: fastp at Q25, MiXCR clone calling, in-frame beta chains kept. Under each unique CDR3 protein, matching rows form one entry showing the most common genes and DNA. The V and J calls shown here were made by TCRdb, not taken from the authors' results. The sample yields around 1,600,000 distinct CDR3 sequences; less than 45% were counted once. Jointly, the top ten make up 4% of the sample.

This receptor was taken from a woman between 18 and 30 years old in good health. The sample was blood. The chain employs TRBV7-2 and TRBJ2-5; 7 central nucleotides agree with TRBD2. The J call is uncertain, as TRBJ2-7 better fits the DNA end. CDR3 reads: CASSLVVEAGNEQYF. The nucleotide sequence is TGTGCCAGCAGCTTAGTGGTGGAAGCGGGGAACGAGCAGTACTTC.